The following is a T cell receptor beta chain sequence with its context. Its antigen is not identified. The CDR3 loop spans 15 amino acids. J was trimmed by 2 bases and V by 3 bases; bases with no gene match: 7. Germline V gene data show CDR1 as SEHNR and CDR2 as FQNEAQ (reference sequence). This entry belongs to a study of cytomegalovirus exposure and HLA in healthy donors. Findings and limits, study-wide: The dataset shows that most TCR sequences were rare, while some public TCRs occurred in many donors. Later analysis identified several of the most significant clusters that appeared linked to common viral pathogens.

Amplification used 60 Vbeta primers and 13 Jbeta primers. Some clones are missing from TCRdb's copy, which holds only in-frame ones; the method was immunoSEQ multiplex PCR. The sample table sets out about 33,000 clones. Sequenced: PBMCs. V and J are TRBV7-9 and TRBJ2-7; the match to TRBD2 covers 7 bases. This receptor was obtained from a woman aged 40 to 49 in good health and CMV-seropositive. CDR3 sequence (DNA): TGTGCCAGCAGCTTCCGGGACTACGGCGCCTACGAGCAGTACTTC. Its protein product is CASSFRDYGAYEQYF.